This T cell receptor beta chain is drawn from a study of CD8 T cells in ankylosing spondylitis. V lost 6 bases to trimming and J lost 5 bases; unmatched junction nucleotides: 9. This CDR3 comprises 14 residues. Germline CDR1 and CDR2: SGHKS and YYEKEE (reference sequence). Broader study findings: Within peripheral blood, clones linked to disease were CD8+ and relatively rare. Certain motif variants had earlier appeared in reactive arthritis synovial fluid and blood. Reportedly, significant enrichment of disease-linked clones occurred in matched ankylosing spondylitis synovial fluid.

Making use of molecular barcodes, quantitative 5'-RACE generated TCR beta libraries. TCRdb re-called the 5' RACE reads through MiXCR, storing one row per CDR3 protein. The sample carries some 290,000 distinct CDR3 sequences, 15% to 20% recorded once. With respect to this clonotype: Antigen: not known.

The sample comprised blood, either unsorted or a sorted T cell fraction (not recorded which). The TCR originated in a male donor with ankylosing spondylitis or in good health (not recorded which). The chain recombines TRBV5-5 with TRBJ2-3; 7 bases agree with TRBD2. Written as DNA, the CDR3 is TGTGCCAGCAATGGGCGGGAGCATCTAGATACGCAGTATTTT. Protein product: CASNGREHLDTQYF.